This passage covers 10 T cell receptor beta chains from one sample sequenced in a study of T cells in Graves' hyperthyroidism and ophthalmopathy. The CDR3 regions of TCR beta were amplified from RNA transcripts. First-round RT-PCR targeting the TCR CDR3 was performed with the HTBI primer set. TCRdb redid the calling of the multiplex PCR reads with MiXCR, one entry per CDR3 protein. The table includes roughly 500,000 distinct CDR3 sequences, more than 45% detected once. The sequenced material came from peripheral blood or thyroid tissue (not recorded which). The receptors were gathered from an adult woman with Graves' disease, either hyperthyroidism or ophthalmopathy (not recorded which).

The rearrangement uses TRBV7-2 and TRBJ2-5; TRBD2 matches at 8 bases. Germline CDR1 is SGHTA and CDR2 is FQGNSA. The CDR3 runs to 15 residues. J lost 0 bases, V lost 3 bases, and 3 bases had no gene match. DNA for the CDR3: TGTGCCAGCAGCTTTAGCGGGGCGTACCAAGAGACCCAGTACTTC. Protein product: CASSFSGAYQETQYF.

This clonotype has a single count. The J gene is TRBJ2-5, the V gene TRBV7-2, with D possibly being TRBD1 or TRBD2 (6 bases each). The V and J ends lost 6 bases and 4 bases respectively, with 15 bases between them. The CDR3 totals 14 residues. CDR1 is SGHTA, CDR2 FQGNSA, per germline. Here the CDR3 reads CASRLQGGGETQYF. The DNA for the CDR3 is TGTGCCAGCAGACTACAGGGAGGCGGAGAGACCCAGTACTTC.

The CDR3 region has the DNA TGCAGTGCTACCAAATCCGGGACTCCTCTCCGGTACTTC. This codes for CSATKSGTPLRYF. V and J are TRBV20-1 and TRBJ2-7; D is perhaps TRBD2 (6 bases). From germline, CDR1 is DFQATT and CDR2 SNEGSKA (reference sequence). Trimming pared 4 bases from V and 12 bases from J, leaving 22 bases between. This CDR3 contains 13 residues.

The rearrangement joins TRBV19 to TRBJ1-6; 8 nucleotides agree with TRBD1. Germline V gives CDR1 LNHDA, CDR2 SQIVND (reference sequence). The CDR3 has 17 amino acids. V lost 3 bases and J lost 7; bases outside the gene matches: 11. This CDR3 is CASSIRDRIRRNSPLHF. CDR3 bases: TGTGCCAGTAGTATTCGGGACAGGATCCGACGGAATTCACCCCTCCACTTT. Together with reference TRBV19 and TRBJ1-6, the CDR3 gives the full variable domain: DGGITQSPKYLFRKEGQNVTLSCEQNLNHDAMYWYRQDPGQGLRLIYYSQIVNDFQKGDIAEGYSVSREKKESFPLTVTSAQKNPTAFYLCASSIRDRIRRNSPLHFGNGTRLTVT.

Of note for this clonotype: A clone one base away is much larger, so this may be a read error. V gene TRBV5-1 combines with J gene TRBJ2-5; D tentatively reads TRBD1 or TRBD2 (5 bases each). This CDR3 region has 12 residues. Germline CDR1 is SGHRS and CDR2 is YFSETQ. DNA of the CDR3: TGCGCCAGCAGCTCAAAAGGGGAGACCCAGTGCTTC. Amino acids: CASSSKGETQCF.

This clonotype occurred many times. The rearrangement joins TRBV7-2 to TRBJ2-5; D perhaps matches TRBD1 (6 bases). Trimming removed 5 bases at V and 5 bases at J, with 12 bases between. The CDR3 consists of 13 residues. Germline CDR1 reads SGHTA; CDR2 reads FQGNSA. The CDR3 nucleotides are TGTGCCAGCAGCCTACAGGGTTGGGAGACCCAGTACTTC. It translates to CASSLQGWETQYF.

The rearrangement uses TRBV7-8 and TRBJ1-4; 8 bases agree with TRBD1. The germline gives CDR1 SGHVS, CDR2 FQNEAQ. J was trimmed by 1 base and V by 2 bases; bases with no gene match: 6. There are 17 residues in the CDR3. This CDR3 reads CASSLHRGVLTNEKLFF. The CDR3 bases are TGTGCCAGCAGCTTACACAGGGGGGTTTTAACTAATGAAAAACTGTTTTTT.

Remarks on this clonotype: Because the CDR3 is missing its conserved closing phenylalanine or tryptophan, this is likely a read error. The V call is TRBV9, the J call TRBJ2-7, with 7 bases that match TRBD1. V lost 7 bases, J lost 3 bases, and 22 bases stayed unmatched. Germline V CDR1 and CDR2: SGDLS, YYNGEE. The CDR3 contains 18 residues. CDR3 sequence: CASSPPSIGIRGNYEQYS. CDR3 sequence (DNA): TGTGCCAGCTCACCACCGTCCATAGGAATCAGGGGGAACTACGAGCAGTACTCC.

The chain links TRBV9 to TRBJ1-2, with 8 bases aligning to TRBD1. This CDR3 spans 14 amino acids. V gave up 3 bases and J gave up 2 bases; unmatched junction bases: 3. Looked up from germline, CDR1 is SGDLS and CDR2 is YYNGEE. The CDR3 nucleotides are TGTGCCAGCAGCGAAACAGGGGGGAACTATGGCTACACCTTC. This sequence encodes CASSETGGNYGYTF.

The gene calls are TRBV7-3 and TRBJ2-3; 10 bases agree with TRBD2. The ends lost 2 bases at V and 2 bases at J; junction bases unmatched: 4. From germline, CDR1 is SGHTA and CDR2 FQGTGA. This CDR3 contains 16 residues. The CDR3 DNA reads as TGTGCCAGCAGCTTACAAGCGGGAGGGGACACAGATACGCAGTATTTT. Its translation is CASSLQAGGDTDTQYF.